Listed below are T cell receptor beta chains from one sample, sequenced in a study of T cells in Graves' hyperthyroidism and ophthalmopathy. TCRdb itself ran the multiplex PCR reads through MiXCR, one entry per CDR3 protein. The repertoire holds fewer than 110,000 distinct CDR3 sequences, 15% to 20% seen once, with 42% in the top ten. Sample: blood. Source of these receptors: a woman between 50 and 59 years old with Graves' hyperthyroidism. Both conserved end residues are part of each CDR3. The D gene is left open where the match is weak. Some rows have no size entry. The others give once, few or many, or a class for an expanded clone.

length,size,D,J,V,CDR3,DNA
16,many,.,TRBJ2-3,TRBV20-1,CSASPAGEGETDTQYF,TGCAGTGCTAGCCCGGCCGGGGAAGGGGAGACAGATACGCAGTATTTT
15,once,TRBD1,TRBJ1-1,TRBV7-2,CASSDRTGKNTEAFF,TGTGCCAGCAGCGACCGGACAGGGAAGAACACTGAAGCTTTCTTT
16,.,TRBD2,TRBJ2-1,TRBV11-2,CASSFRLAGRGNEQFF,TGTGCCAGCAGCTTTCGACTAGCGGGGAGGGGAAATGAGCAGTTCTTC
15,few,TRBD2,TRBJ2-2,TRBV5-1,CASTPAGLRAGELFF,TGCGCCAGCACCCCGGCGGGACTACGGGCCGGGGAGCTGTTTTTT
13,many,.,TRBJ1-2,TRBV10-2,CASSESWPLGYTF,TGCGCCAGCAGTGAGTCCTGGCCCCTTGGCTACACCTTC
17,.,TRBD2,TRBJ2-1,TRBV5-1,CASSRPPPGLAVNEQFF,TGCGCCAGCAGCCGACCCCCACCGGGACTAGCGGTCAATGAGCAGTTCTTC
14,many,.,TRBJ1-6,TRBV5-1,CASSLAGGDEPLHF,TGCGCCAGCAGCTTGGCGGGGGGAGACGAACCCCTCCACTTT
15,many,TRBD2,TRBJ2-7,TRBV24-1,CATSDASGNPYEQYF,TGTGCCACCAGTGATGCTAGCGGGAACCCATACGAGCAGTACTTC
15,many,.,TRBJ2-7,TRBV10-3,CAISGGRGSSYEQYF,TGTGCCATCAGTGGTGGGAGGGGGAGCTCCTACGAGCAGTACTTC
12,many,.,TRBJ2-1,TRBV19,CASSVGGGEQFF,TGTGCCAGTAGTGTTGGAGGCGGTGAGCAGTTCTTC
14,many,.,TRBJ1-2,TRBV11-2,CASSWDGSHYGYTF,TGTGCCAGCAGCTGGGACGGGTCGCACTATGGCTACACCTTC
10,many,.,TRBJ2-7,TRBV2,CASSAYSQYF,TGTGCCAGCAGTGCGTACTCGCAGTACTTC
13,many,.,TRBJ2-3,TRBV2,CASSDLGQATQYF,TGTGCCAGCAGTGACTTGGGGCAGGCTACGCAGTATTTT
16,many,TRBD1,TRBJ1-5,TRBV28,CASSLLTGRSDQPQHF,TGTGCCAGCAGTTTATTGACAGGGAGGTCAGATCAGCCCCAGCATTTT
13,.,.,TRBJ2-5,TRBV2,CASSRNQGETQYF,TGTGCCAGCAGTCGGAACCAAGGAGAGACCCAGTACTTC
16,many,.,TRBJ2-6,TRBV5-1,CASSLFTGTGANVLTF,TGCGCCAGCAGCTTGTTCACAGGGACCGGGGCCAACGTCCTGACTTTC
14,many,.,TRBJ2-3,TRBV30,CAWSRSGRTDTQYF,TGTGCCTGGAGTCGGAGCGGCCGCACAGATACGCAGTATTTT
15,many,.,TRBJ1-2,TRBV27,CASSFDPISHYGYTF,TGTGCCAGCAGTTTCGACCCCATAAGCCACTATGGCTACACCTTC
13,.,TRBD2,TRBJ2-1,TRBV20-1,CSAGASGGNEQFF,TGCAGTGCCGGGGCTAGCGGGGGAAATGAGCAGTTCTTC
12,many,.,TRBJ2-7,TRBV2,CASRVGPFEQYF,TGTGCCAGCAGGGTTGGGCCCTTCGAGCAGTACTTC
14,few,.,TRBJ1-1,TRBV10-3,CAISEAKGHTEAFF,TGTGCCATCAGTGAGGCGAAGGGGCACACTGAAGCTTTCTTT
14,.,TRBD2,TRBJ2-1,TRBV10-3,CAISGGLAAGEQFF,TGTGCCATCAGTGGGGGACTAGCGGCTGGTGAGCAGTTCTTC
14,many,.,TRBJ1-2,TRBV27,CASSFRAFEGGYTF,TGTGCCAGCAGTTTCCGGGCCTTTGAGGGGGGCTACACCTTC
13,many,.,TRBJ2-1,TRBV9,CASSVGGNNEQFF,TGTGCCAGCAGCGTAGGGGGAAACAATGAGCAGTTCTTC
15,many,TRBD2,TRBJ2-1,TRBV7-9,CASSQTSGRYNEQFF,TGTGCCAGCAGCCAAACTAGCGGGAGATACAATGAGCAGTTCTTC
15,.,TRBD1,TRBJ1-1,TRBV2,CASSDGAGQGTEAFF,TGTGCCAGCAGTGACGGGGCGGGACAGGGCACTGAAGCTTTCTTT
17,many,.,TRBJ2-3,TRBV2,CASSEAPGLSHTDTQYF,TGTGCCAGCAGTGAAGCGCCGGGGCTATCCCACACAGATACGCAGTATTTT
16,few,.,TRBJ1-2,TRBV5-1,CASSLEGQGGNYGYTF,TGCGCCAGCAGCTTGGAAGGGCAGGGAGGGAACTATGGCTACACCTTC
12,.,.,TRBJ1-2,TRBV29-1,CSVVAGVYGYTF,TGCAGCGTTGTCGCAGGGGTCTATGGCTACACCTTC
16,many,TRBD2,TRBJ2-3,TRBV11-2,CASSFLGGGSTDTQYF,TGTGCCAGCAGCTTCCTGGGGGGAGGGAGCACAGATACGCAGTATTTT
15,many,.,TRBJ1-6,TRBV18,CASSLVGMPESPLHF,TGTGCCAGCTCCCTGGTTGGGATGCCAGAATCACCCCTCCACTTT
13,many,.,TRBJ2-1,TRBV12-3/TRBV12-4,CASNSRGNNEQFF,TGTGCCAGCAATTCGAGAGGGAACAATGAGCAGTTCTTC
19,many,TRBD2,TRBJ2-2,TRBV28,CASSTSIRGLAGNTGELFF,TGTGCCAGCAGTACCTCCATCCGGGGGCTAGCGGGAAACACCGGGGAGCTGTTTTTT
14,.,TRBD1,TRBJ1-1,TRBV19,CASRDRGGNTEAFF,TGTGCCTCCCGGGACAGGGGTGGGAACACTGAAGCTTTCTTT
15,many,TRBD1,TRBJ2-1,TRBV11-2,CASSDGTGLYNEQFF,TGTGCCAGCAGCGACGGGACAGGTCTCTACAATGAGCAGTTCTTC
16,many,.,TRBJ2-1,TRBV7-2,CASGLAAGTGLDEQFF,TGTGCCAGCGGCTTAGCTGCCGGGACTGGGCTCGATGAGCAGTTCTTC